Sequencing of this T cell receptor beta chain was carried out in a study of T cell responses to AZD1222 COVID-19 vaccine. As concerns this clone: Its ends do not fully match the called genes, so a read error is possible.

Method: immunoSEQ multiplex PCR; TCRdb's copy keeps in-frame clones and lacks some. The table records 120,000 or so clones, about 91% of them present only once. Germline V gene lookup returns CDR1 SGHAT and CDR2 FQNNGV. This CDR3 has 12 residues. The chain has TRBV11-2 and TRBJ2-7; 7 bases are shared with TRBD1. This TCR derives from an adult in good health. Source: peripheral blood, taken on day 0 of AZD1222 vaccination. The CDR3, as DNA: TGTGCCAGCAGTTTTTCGATGAGGGGGCGTAACTTC. It codes for CASSFSMRGRNF.